The 3 T cell receptor beta chains below were found in one sample sequenced in a study of beta chain features in type 1 diabetes. Investigators reverse transcribed all isolated RNA, so they sequenced expressed TCRB transcripts. The protocol was immunoSEQ multiplex PCR, while the TCRdb copy is restricted to in-frame clones and leaves out a portion. Among 300,000 to 450,000 clones listed, 15% to 20% were seen once. The sequenced sample consisted of naive CD4+ T cells from blood. The receptors shown here come from a woman between 18 and 29 years old in good health.

The chain carries TRBV30 and TRBJ2-5; D is possibly TRBD2 (5 bases). The tail of the sequence fits TRBJ2-7 better, so the J call may be wrong. The germline V gene encodes CDR1 GTSNPN and CDR2 SVGIG (reference sequence). The CDR3 loop spans 12 amino acids. CDR3 amino acids: CAGGRSSYEQYF. Here the CDR3 DNA reads TGTGCCGGTGGGAGAAGCTCCTACGAGCAGTACTTC.

The table lists this clone with a few counts. This rearrangement joins TRBV2 to TRBJ2-2, with 11 positions matching TRBD1. This CDR3 has 16 residues. Trimming took 2 bases from V and 5 from J; bases not matched to a gene: 4. Germline CDR1 is SNHLY and CDR2 is FYNNEI. As DNA, the CDR3 is TGTGCCAGCAGTGAACGGACAGGGGGCCGGACCGGGGAGCTGTTTTTT. Translating gives CASSERTGGRTGELFF.

CDR3: CASSERRDTQYF. CDR3 in DNA: TGCGCCAGCAGTGAGCGTCGAGATACGCAGTATTTT. The J gene is TRBJ2-3, the V gene TRBV10-2, with D unclear. The CDR3 runs to 12 residues. Trimming removed 2 bases at V and 5 bases at J, with 5 bases between. CDR1 WSHSY and CDR2 SAAADI come from the germline V gene.